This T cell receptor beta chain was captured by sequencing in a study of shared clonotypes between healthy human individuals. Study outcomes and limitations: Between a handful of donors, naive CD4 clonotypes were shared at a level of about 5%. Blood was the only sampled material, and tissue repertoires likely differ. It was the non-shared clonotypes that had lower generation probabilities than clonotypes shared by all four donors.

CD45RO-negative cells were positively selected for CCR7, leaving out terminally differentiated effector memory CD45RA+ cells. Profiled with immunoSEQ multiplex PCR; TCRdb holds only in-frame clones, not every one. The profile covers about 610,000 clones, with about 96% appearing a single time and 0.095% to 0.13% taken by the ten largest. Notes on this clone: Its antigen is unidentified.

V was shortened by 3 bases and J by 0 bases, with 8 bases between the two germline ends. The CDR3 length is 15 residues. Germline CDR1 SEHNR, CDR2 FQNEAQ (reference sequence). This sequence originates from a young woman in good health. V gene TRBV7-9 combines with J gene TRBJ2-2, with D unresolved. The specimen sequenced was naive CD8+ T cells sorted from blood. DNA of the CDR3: TGTGCCAGCAGCTTTCCGATAACGAACACCGGGGAGCTGTTTTTT. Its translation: CASSFPITNTGELFF. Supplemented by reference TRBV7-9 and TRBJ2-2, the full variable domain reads DTGVSQNPRHKITKRGQNVTFRCDPISEHNRLYWYRQTLGQGPEFLTYFQNEAQLEKSRLLSDRFSAERPKGSFSTLEIQRTEQGDSAMYLCASSFPITNTGELFFGEGSRLTVL.